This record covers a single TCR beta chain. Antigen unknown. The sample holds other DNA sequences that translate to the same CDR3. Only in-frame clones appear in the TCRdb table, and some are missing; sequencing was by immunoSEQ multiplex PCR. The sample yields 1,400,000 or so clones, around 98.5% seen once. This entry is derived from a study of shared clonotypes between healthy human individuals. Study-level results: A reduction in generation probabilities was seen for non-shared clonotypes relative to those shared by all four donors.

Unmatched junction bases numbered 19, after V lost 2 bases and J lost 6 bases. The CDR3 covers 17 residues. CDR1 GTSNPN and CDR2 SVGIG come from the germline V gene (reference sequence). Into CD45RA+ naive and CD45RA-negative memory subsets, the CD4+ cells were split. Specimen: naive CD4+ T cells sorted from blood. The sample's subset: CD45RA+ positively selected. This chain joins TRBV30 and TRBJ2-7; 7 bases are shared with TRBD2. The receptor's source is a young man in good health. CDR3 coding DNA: TGTGCCTGGAGTATCCGGGGTGGGCGGGAGAGAATGCGCGAGCAGTACTTC. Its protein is CAWSIRGGRERMREQYF.